This T cell receptor (beta chain) emerged from a study of Ad26.COV2.S vaccination and SARS-CoV-2 variants. For the study at large: Donor was in the COV1001 Ad26.COV2.S trial arm. By the intramuscular route, Ad26.COV2.S was given once, or twice 56 days apart. General study points: Those who received vaccine or placebo ended up with similar non-spike TCR breadth.

To note about this clone: The antigen remains undetermined.

The V end was cut by 2 bases, the J end by 16 bases, with 18 bases between. The CDR3 has 13 amino acids. The germline V gene encodes CDR1 MDHEN and CDR2 SYDVKM. The protocol was immunoSEQ multiplex PCR, while the TCRdb copy is restricted to in-frame clones and leaves out a portion. The sample includes about 350,000 clones, around 89% of them seen just once. Described treatment: roughly 20 received Ad26.COV2.S at low or high dose, single or two shots; five or six received placebo; per-sample allocation not given. The samples date from day 63 after the first vaccine or placebo injection. Recruitment in Boston yielded a donor of adult age, 18-55 years.

The chain carries TRBV28 and TRBJ2-4; possibly TRBD1 or TRBD2 for D (5 bases each). Here the sequenced sample was peripheral blood, taken in a trial of Ad26.COV2.S vaccine versus placebo. This TCR derives from a person between 18 and 59 years old who received the Ad26.COV2.S COVID-19 vaccine or a placebo. The CDR3 protein is CASSLGTRLPPYF. The CDR3, as DNA: TGTGCCAGCAGTTTAGGGACCCGACTCCCCCCATACTTC.